Below, 3 T cell receptor beta chains from the same sample are listed, as sequenced in a study of beta chain features in type 1 diabetes. The antigens for these receptors are not known. Findings and caveats of the study: Among all four CD4+ subsets, Type 1 diabetes patients had TCRB CDR3s that were moderately but significantly shorter.

cDNA synthesis used the whole RNA isolate, giving expressed TCRB sequences. Generated by immunoSEQ multiplex PCR, the TCRdb table keeps only in-frame clones and is missing some. The sample lists approximately 250,000 clones, around 25% occurring once. Sequencing input: naive CD4+ T cells from blood. The receptors shown here come from a woman in her twenties or thirties with type 1 diabetes.

The V and J genes are TRBV20-1 and TRBJ2-1; no reliable D call. The germline V and J ends were trimmed by 4 bases and 5 bases, with 3 bases remaining between them. CDR1 DFQATT and CDR2 SNEGSKA come from the germline V gene (reference sequence). The CDR3 totals 10 residues. The CDR3 DNA follows: TGCAGTGCTACTAACAATGAGCAGTTCTTC. Translation gives CSATNNEQFF.

This clone was counted only a few times. V and J are TRBV29-1 and TRBJ2-3; TRBD1 matches 9 bases. Trimming at V came to 4 bases and at J to 14 bases, leaving 7 bases not matched to a gene. Germline CDR1 and CDR2: SQVTM and ANQGSEA. This CDR3 has 11 residues. The CDR3 loop reads CSVGGQGVWYF. The CDR3 DNA sequence: TGCAGCGTTGGGGGACAGGGCGTATGGTATTTT.

Only a few counts were recorded for this clone. The CDR3 spells CASSWDSGTGGYEQYF. DNA of the CDR3: TGCGCCAGCAGCTGGGATTCCGGGACAGGGGGCTACGAGCAGTACTTC. The chain has TRBV5-1 and TRBJ2-7; 11 nucleotides agree with TRBD1. The CDR3 runs 16 residues. Trimming at V came to 3 bases and at J to 3 bases, leaving 8 bases not matched to a gene. The germline CDR1 and CDR2 sequences are SGHRS and YFSETQ.